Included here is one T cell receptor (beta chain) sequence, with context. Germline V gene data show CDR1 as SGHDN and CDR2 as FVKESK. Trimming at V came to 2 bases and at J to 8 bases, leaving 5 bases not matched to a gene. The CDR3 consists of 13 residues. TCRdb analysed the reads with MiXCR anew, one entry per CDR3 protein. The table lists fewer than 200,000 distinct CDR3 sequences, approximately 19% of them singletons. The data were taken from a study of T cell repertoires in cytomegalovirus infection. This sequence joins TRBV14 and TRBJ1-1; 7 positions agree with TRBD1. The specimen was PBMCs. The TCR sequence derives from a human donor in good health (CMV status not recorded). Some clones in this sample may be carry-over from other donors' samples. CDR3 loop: CASSQTMTGEAFF. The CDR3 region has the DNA TGTGCCAGCAGCCAAACAATGACAGGGGAAGCTTTCTTT.